A selection of T cell receptor beta chains follows, all from one sample in a study of T-cell memory formation after mild COVID-19. TCRdb called the 5' RACE reads again in MiXCR, with one record for every CDR3 protein. The sample lists tens of thousands of distinct CDR3 sequences, about 6.1% occurring once. Sequencing was carried out using PBMCs or a T cell subset sorted from them (not recorded which). Receptor source: an adult who had mild COVID-19 (a few samples of this study predate the infection). Cell type and time point are not known. Each CDR3 is given with its conserved first and last residue. Each record gives: J gene, D gene, clone size, V gene, CDR3 protein, CDR3 DNA. The D gene is left open where the match is weak. Clone size is shown for a subset of rows, as once, few, many or a class of expanded clone.

>TRBJ2-7|-|many|TRBV5-1
CASSPSTAYEQYF
TGCGCCAGCAGCCCATCGACAGCCTACGAGCAGTACTTC
>TRBJ1-1|-|many|TRBV12-3/TRBV12-4
CASSPMQGLRGTEAFF
TGTGCCAGCAGTCCTATGCAGGGGCTTAGGGGCACTGAAGCTTTCTTT
>TRBJ1-1|-|many|TRBV7-3
CASSLSIAGGRAEAFF
TGTGCCAGCAGCTTATCGATTGCGGGGGGCAGGGCTGAAGCTTTCTTT
>TRBJ2-3|TRBD2|-|TRBV4-1
CASSTKDWGGEDTQYF
TGCGCCAGCAGCACCAAGGATTGGGGGGGGGAGGATACGCAGTATTTT
>TRBJ2-7|TRBD2|few|TRBV7-9
CASSSTGLASGSSIGEQYF
TGTGCCAGCAGCTCCACCGGTCTGGCTAGCGGGAGTTCAATTGGGGAGCAGTACTTC
>TRBJ1-1|-|-|TRBV6-2/TRBV6-3
CATLPTGRVGTEAFF
TGTGCCACCCTTCCTACGGGCAGGGTGGGCACTGAAGCTTTCTTT
>TRBJ2-7|TRBD2|-|TRBV12-3/TRBV12-4
CASSFSSGGFEQYF
TGTGCCAGCAGTTTCTCTAGCGGGGGGTTCGAGCAGTACTTC
>TRBJ2-7|-|many|TRBV6-5
CASSYGGVGSYEQYF
TGTGCCAGCAGTTACGGCGGGGTTGGGTCCTACGAGCAGTACTTC
>TRBJ2-7|-|-|TRBV7-7
CASSLGPHRYEQYF
TGTGCCAGCAGCTTGGGACCTCACAGGTACGAGCAGTACTTC
>TRBJ2-1|TRBD1|-|TRBV4-3
CASSQGQGLDEQFF
TGCGCCAGCAGCCAGGGACAGGGGTTGGATGAGCAGTTCTTC
>TRBJ2-1|TRBD2|few|TRBV4-1
CASSLQGLAGLGNEQFF
TGCGCCAGCAGCCTACAAGGACTAGCGGGATTGGGCAATGAGCAGTTCTTC
>TRBJ1-5|-|-|TRBV24-1
CATSGEGKGGNQPQHF
TGTGCCACCAGTGGGGAGGGAAAAGGTGGCAATCAGCCCCAGCATTTT
>TRBJ1-5|-|-|TRBV6-2/TRBV6-3
CASSIPTEGNQPQHF
TGTGCCAGCAGCATCCCCACAGAGGGCAATCAGCCCCAGCATTTT
>TRBJ2-5|-|few|TRBV12-3/TRBV12-4
CASSLGLSGETQYF
TGTGCCAGCAGTTTAGGACTCTCCGGGGAGACCCAGTACTTC
>TRBJ2-7|TRBD2|many|TRBV5-1
CASSLTGGRASYEQYF
TGCGCCAGCAGCTTGACCGGCGGGAGGGCCTCCTACGAGCAGTACTTC
>TRBJ1-2|TRBD1|few|TRBV4-2
CASSQAVTGGYGYTF
TGTGCCAGCAGCCAAGCTGTGACAGGGGGCTATGGCTACACCTTC
>TRBJ2-1|TRBD2|many|TRBV29-1
CSVPSGSSYNEQFF
TGCAGCGTTCCTAGCGGCAGCTCCTACAATGAGCAGTTCTTC
>TRBJ2-7|TRBD2|many|TRBV27
CASSFLAGSSYEQYF
TGTGCCAGCAGTTTTCTAGCGGGAAGCTCCTACGAGCAGTACTTC
>TRBJ2-7|-|-|TRBV14
CASSQIGPGYEQYF
TGTGCCAGCAGTCAGATAGGGCCAGGCTACGAGCAGTACTTC
>TRBJ1-2|-|few|TRBV15
CATSNRNNHGYTF
TGTGCCACCAGCAACAGGAACAATCATGGCTACACCTTC
>TRBJ2-3|-|many|TRBV11-2
CASSFGGLGADTQYF
TGTGCCAGCAGCTTCGGGGGGCTCGGAGCAGATACGCAGTATTTT
>TRBJ2-2|-|-|TRBV18
CASSLTDLSSGELFF
TGTGCCAGCTCACTGACCGACTTGTCTTCCGGGGAGCTGTTTTTT
>TRBJ2-5|-|many|TRBV7-3
CASSPSGLQETQYF
TGTGCCAGCAGCCCCTCGGGACTCCAAGAGACCCAGTACTTC
>TRBJ2-3|-|few|TRBV19
CASSQADTQYF
TGTGCCAGTAGTCAGGCAGATACGCAGTATTTT
>TRBJ1-5|TRBD1|few|TRBV30
CAWSGQGGNQPQHF
TGTGCCTGGAGTGGACAGGGAGGCAATCAGCCCCAGCATTTT
>TRBJ1-1|TRBD1|-|TRBV19
CASSMTGVTTEAFF
TGTGCCAGTAGTATGACAGGGGTTACCACTGAAGCTTTCTTT
>TRBJ1-1|TRBD1|-|TRBV7-8
CASQPHRRGRGEAFF
TGTGCCAGCCAGCCCCACCGCAGGGGGAGAGGGGAAGCTTTCTTT
>TRBJ2-1|TRBD1|many|TRBV7-2
CASSLLGQGYEQFF
TGTGCCAGCAGCTTACTCGGACAGGGCTATGAGCAGTTCTTC
>TRBJ1-4|-|-|TRBV3-1
CASSQGGSRAEKLFF
TGTGCCAGCAGCCAAGGAGGCAGCAGGGCTGAAAAACTGTTTTTT
>TRBJ1-1|-|few|TRBV24-1
CATSEAERRRRLVGAFF
TGTGCCACCAGTGAGGCCGAGAGGAGACGTCGGCTAGTTGGGGCTTTCTTT
>TRBJ1-2|TRBD1|many|TRBV6-5
CASTDRVGGYTF
TGTGCCAGCACCGACAGGGTTGGGGGCTACACCTTC
>TRBJ1-4|-|-|TRBV6-5
CASRTGTTNEKLFF
TGTGCCAGCAGAACAGGGACAACTAATGAAAAACTGTTTTTT
>TRBJ1-5|-|few|TRBV2
CATAISGVGQPQHF
TGTGCCACCGCAATCTCAGGCGTAGGTCAGCCCCAGCATTTT
>TRBJ2-5|-|many|TRBV7-9
CASSPRARSSQETQYF
TGTGCCAGCAGCCCGAGGGCTAGGAGTTCTCAAGAGACCCAGTACTTC
>TRBJ2-5|TRBD2|-|TRBV7-3
CASSWGLAEQETQYF
TGTGCCAGCAGCTGGGGACTAGCAGAACAAGAGACCCAGTACTTC